This passage covers 26 T cell receptor beta chains from one sample sequenced in a study of blood T cell repertoires in COVID-19. Here immunoSEQ multiplex PCR was the method, and the copy in TCRdb shows in-frame clones only, minus some. The repertoire has 210,000 or so clones, around 90% of them found once; the top ten carry about 2.5%. The sequenced material came from peripheral blood. These receptors all come from a man aged 25-45 years with COVID-19, enrolled during active disease.

CDR3 coding DNA: TGTGCCAGCAGCGAGCAACAGGGGGTAGGGGGCTACACCTTC. Its translation is CASSEQQGVGGYTF. V and J are TRBV7-3 and TRBJ1-2; 8 bases are a match to TRBD1. With V trimmed by 5 bases and J by 8 bases, 10 bases remained unmatched. Looked up from germline, CDR1 is SGHTA and CDR2 is FQGTGA. This CDR3 has 14 residues.

This clone was seen just once. The chain combines TRBV27 with TRBJ1-2; D unclear. The CDR3 runs to 15 residues. The V gene's germline CDR1 is MNHEY and CDR2 SMNVEV (reference sequence). The V gene lost 5 bases and the J gene lost 4 bases, with 17 bases spanning the gap. CDR3 loop: CASSARPFAGYGYTF. CDR3 nucleotide sequence: TGTGCCAGCAGTGCCCGGCCCTTTGCAGGCTATGGCTACACCTTC.

The chain employs TRBV5-4 and TRBJ1-1; 7 bases align to TRBD1. With 4 bases clipped from V and 0 bases from J, the junction kept 6 bases outside the gene matches. The CDR3 is 15 amino acids. Germline V gene data show CDR1 as SGHNT and CDR2 as YYREEE (reference sequence). For the CDR3, the DNA is TGTGCCAGCAGCCATAAGACAGGGTTGAACACTGAAGCTTTCTTT. This encodes CASSHKTGLNTEAFF.

The rearrangement uses TRBV7-2 and TRBJ2-7; 10 positions match TRBD1. V shed 5 bases, J shed 4 bases, and the junction held 2 bases outside the gene matches. In germline, CDR1 is SGHTA, CDR2 FQGNSA. The CDR3 loop spans 13 amino acids. The CDR3 protein is CASSPGQGYEQYF. The CDR3 DNA reads as TGTGCCAGCAGCCCGGGACAGGGGTACGAGCAGTACTTC.

The chain uses TRBV29-1 and TRBJ1-1; no definite D call. The germline V gene has CDR1 SQVTM and CDR2 ANQGSEA. The CDR3 consists of 14 residues. Trimming took off 5 bases at V and 0 bases at J, with 13 bases between the two ends. CDR3 DNA sequence: TGCAGCGTTTGCCAGACTGACCTGAACACTGAAGCTTTCTTT. Protein product: CSVCQTDLNTEAFF.

This sequence joins TRBV14 and TRBJ1-1; D is unresolved. Germline-derived CDR1 and CDR2 are SGHDN and FVKESK. This CDR3 has 11 amino acids. V was clipped by 3 bases and J by 7 bases, with 6 bases between them. CDR3 nucleotides: TGTGCCAGCAGCCAGCTACTTGAAGCTTTCTTT. It yields the protein CASSQLLEAFF.

The chain is built from TRBV12-3 or TRBV12-4 and TRBJ2-3; no reliable D call. V lost 4 bases to trimming and J lost 0 bases, with 5 bases between them. The CDR3 is 13 amino acids. The CDR3 DNA follows: TGTGCCAGCAGTTCCACTAGCACAGATACGCAGTATTTT. It is translated as CASSSTSTDTQYF.

CDR3 nucleotide sequence: TGTGCCAGCAGCTTATACGCTCAAACCCCCGGGATGGGCGCCTACGAGCAGTACTTC. Its translation is CASSLYAQTPGMGAYEQYF. V usage is TRBV7-8 and J usage is TRBJ2-7; TRBD2 might be the D (5 bases). V was trimmed by 2 bases and J by 2 bases, leaving 25 bases between them. Germline V gene sequence: CDR1 SGHVS, CDR2 FQNEAQ. The CDR3 spans 19 residues.

Worth noting for this clone: The junction and the germline gene differ at one end; a read error may be behind it. The chain uses TRBV5-5 and TRBJ1-2, with unresolved D. Germline values: CDR1 SGHKS, CDR2 YYEKEE (reference sequence). This CDR3 region has 14 residues. This CDR3 reads CASSQMRTNYDYTF. The CDR3 DNA reads TGTGCCAGCAGCCAGATGCGGACTAACTATGACTACACCTTC.

This clone has a handful of counts. The chain links TRBV4-2 to TRBJ1-5; TRBD1 agrees at 11 bases. Germline V CDR1 and CDR2: LGHNA, YNFKEQ. V was clipped by 2 bases and J by 6 bases; unmatched bases: 3. CDR3 length: 15 amino acids. The CDR3 nucleotides are TGTGCCAGCAGCCAATGGACAGGGGGCGTTCAGCCCCAGCATTTT. It translates to CASSQWTGGVQPQHF.

This rearrangement joins TRBV12-5 to TRBJ1-1, with TRBD1 as a possible D gene (5 bases). Looked up from germline, CDR1 is LGHNT and CDR2 is FRNRAP. Trimming removed 0 bases at V and 2 bases at J, with 7 bases between. The CDR3 covers 14 residues. The CDR3 DNA is TGTGCTAGTGGTTTGGTAGGGGCTAACACTGAAGCTTTCTTT. Translation gives CASGLVGANTEAFF.

This chain links TRBV5-8 with TRBJ2-7, with D possibly being TRBD1 (6 bases). V lost 2 bases and J lost 1, with 13 bases in between. Germline V CDR1 and CDR2: SGHTS, YDEGEE. The CDR3 is made up of 15 amino acids. CDR3 amino acids: CASSFGDRPSYEQYF. CDR3 in DNA: TGTGCCAGCAGCTTTGGAGACAGGCCTTCCTACGAGCAGTACTTC.

The gene calls are TRBV18 and TRBJ1-3, with 7 bases that match TRBD1. The V segment lost 2 bases and the J segment 0 bases; nucleotides outside the gene matches: 10. CDR1 is KGHSH and CDR2 is LQKENI in the germline V gene. This CDR3 comprises 18 residues. CDR3 residues: CASSPWTGPPSSGNTIYF. CDR3 sequence (DNA): TGTGCCAGCTCACCATGGACAGGACCGCCGAGCTCTGGAAACACCATATATTTT. The full variable domain, completed using reference TRBV18 and TRBJ1-3, is NAGVMQNPRHLVRRRGQEARLRCSPMKGHSHVYWYRQLPEEGLKFMVYLQKENIIDESGMPKERFSAEFPKEGPSILRIQQVVRGDSAAYFCASSPWTGPPSSGNTIYFGEGSWLTVV.

The DNA of the CDR3 is TGTGCCAGCAGCCCCGCGCGGGCTAGCGGTTCCTACGAGCAGTACTTC. Translated: CASSPARASGSYEQYF. The chain has TRBV11-2 and TRBJ2-7; 7 bases align to TRBD2. CDR3 length equals 16 residues. Germline lookup yields CDR1 SGHAT and CDR2 FQNNGV. The V gene end was trimmed by 5 bases and the J gene end by 1 base; junction bases not matched to a gene: 11.

The rearrangement uses TRBV11-3 and TRBJ2-3; 9 bases agree with TRBD2. The junction had 0 bases not matched to a gene; V was cut back by 1 base and J by 4 bases. Germline CDR1 is SGHNT and CDR2 is YENEEA. The CDR3 consists of 14 residues. The CDR3, as DNA: TGTGCCAGCAGCTTAGTAGCGGGAGCAGATACGCAGTATTTT. Protein product: CASSLVAGADTQYF.

This chain joins TRBV6-1 and TRBJ1-5; perhaps TRBD1 as D (5 bases). The CDR3 is 15 amino acids. In germline, CDR1 is MNHNS, CDR2 SASEGT. V was trimmed by 3 bases and J by 4 bases, leaving 13 bases between them. The CDR3 DNA sequence: TGTGCCAGCAGTGAGGGCAGGGCCAGAAATCAGCCCCAGCATTTT. This translates into CASSEGRARNQPQHF.

The chain employs TRBV11-2 and TRBJ2-3; 7 nucleotides line up with TRBD1. Trimming at V came to 6 bases and at J to 2 bases, leaving 14 bases not matched to a gene. Germline V gene sequence: CDR1 SGHAT, CDR2 FQNNGV. CDR3 length equals 17 residues. CDR3 sequence reads: CASSSLRDSRITDTQYF. DNA for the CDR3: TGTGCCAGCAGTTCCCTAAGGGACAGCCGAATCACAGATACGCAGTATTTT.

The chain is built from TRBV6-1 and TRBJ1-6; a possible D gene is TRBD1 (6 bases). Per germline, CDR1 MNHNS and CDR2 SASEGT. CDR3 length: 15 amino acids. Trimming took off 0 bases at V and 7 bases at J, with 10 bases between the two ends. The CDR3 DNA is TGTGCCAGCAGTGAAGCGGACAGTAGGAATTCACCCCTCCACTTT. As protein: CASSEADSRNSPLHF.

The CDR3 spells CSGDRETEAFF. CDR3 DNA sequence: TGCAGCGGGGACAGGGAAACTGAAGCTTTCTTT. This sequence joins TRBV29-1 and TRBJ1-1, with 9 bases identical to TRBD1. This CDR3 contains 11 residues. The J segment lost 5 bases and the V segment lost 7 bases, leaving 2 bases of the junction unmatched. In germline, CDR1 is SQVTM, CDR2 ANQGSEA.

The chain combines TRBV7-9 with TRBJ1-3, with 9 bases that match TRBD1. CDR1 is SEHNR, CDR2 FQNEAQ, per germline (reference sequence). V was clipped by 1 base and J by 2 bases; unmatched bases: 9. The CDR3 covers 18 residues. Written as DNA, the CDR3 is TGTGCCAGCAGCTTAGTCCCCACAGGGGGCAGGGCTGGAAACACCATATATTTT. Translated, it gives CASSLVPTGGRAGNTIYF. The complete variable domain, with remaining parts taken from reference TRBV7-9 and TRBJ1-3, reads DTGVSQNPRHKITKRGQNVTFRCDPISEHNRLYWYRQTLGQGPEFLTYFQNEAQLEKSRLLSDRFSAERPKGSFSTLEIQRTEQGDSAMYLCASSLVPTGGRAGNTIYFGEGSWLTVV.

The V call is TRBV28, the J call TRBJ1-5, with 7 bases that match TRBD1. V lost 5 bases, J lost 4 bases, and 5 bases stayed unmatched. CDR1 MDHEN and CDR2 SYDVKM come from the germline V gene. This CDR3 is 14 amino acids long. Written as DNA, the CDR3 is TGTGCCAGCAGTCGGGACAGCCCGAATCAGCCCCAGCATTTT. Encoded protein: CASSRDSPNQPQHF.

The chain combines TRBV6-5 with TRBJ2-3; 12 nucleotides agree with TRBD1. V gave up 5 bases and J gave up 5 bases; unmatched junction bases: 5. CDR1 is MNHEY, CDR2 SVGAGI, per germline. CDR3 length equals 15 residues. The CDR3 DNA reads TGTGCCAGCAGTAGGGACAGGGGGCTAGAAGATACGCAGTATTTT. It is translated as CASSRDRGLEDTQYF.

Here the CDR3 reads CASSTISNRGKGCDQPQHF. The CDR3 DNA reads as TGTGCCAGCAGCACAATTTCAAACAGGGGGAAGGGTTGCGATCAGCCCCAGCATTTT. The chain links TRBV21-1 to TRBJ1-5; the table assigns TRBD1, which was not confirmed against the DNA. TRBV21-1 is recorded as a pseudogene. The CDR3 contains 19 residues.

The V gene is TRBV29-1, the J gene TRBJ1-2, with 7 bases that match TRBD1. The germline V gene encodes CDR1 SQVTM and CDR2 ANQGSEA. V was pared by 7 bases and J by 5 bases, with 19 bases of the junction left unmatched. This CDR3 contains 16 residues. DNA of the CDR3: TGCAGCGGGATTTACTATTATTTACAGGGGTGGTATGGCTACACCTTC. Translation: CSGIYYYLQGWYGYTF.

The V and J genes are TRBV11-1 and TRBJ2-2; tentatively, D is TRBD2 (7 bases). V lost 6 bases, J lost 6 bases, and 14 bases lay in between. This CDR3 contains 14 residues. The germline gives CDR1 SGHAT, CDR2 FQDESV (reference sequence). This CDR3 is CASSKGGTAGELFF. Here the CDR3 DNA reads TGTGCCAGCAGTAAGGGGGGGACGGCCGGGGAGCTGTTTTTT. Variable domain in full (rest from reference TRBV11-1 and TRBJ2-2): EAEVAQSPRYKITEKSQAVAFWCDPISGHATLYWYRQILGQGPELLVQFQDESVVDDSQLPKDRFSAERLKGVDSTLKIQPAELGDSAMYLCASSKGGTAGELFFGEGSRLTVL.

This clone was recorded only once. The rearrangement uses TRBV6-5 and TRBJ2-1; 11 bases fit TRBD2. The CDR3 covers 14 residues. V dropped 8 bases and J dropped 4; count of bases not matched to a gene: 4. The germline V gene has CDR1 MNHEY and CDR2 SVGAGI. CDR3 DNA: TGTGCCAGCGGACGACTAGCGGGATACAATGAGCAGTTCTTC. It translates to CASGRLAGYNEQFF.